This is a list of T cell receptor beta chains from one sample in a study of blood T cells in healthy people across ages. One entry per CDR3 protein, called by TCRdb with MiXCR from the 5' RACE reads. The sample includes fewer than 800,000 distinct CDR3 sequences, roughly 49% of them seen just once. Input material: blood. The receptors stem from a woman in her fifties or sixties in good health. The CDR3 runs from the conserved cysteine through the conserved F or W. The order of the fields is D gene, J gene, V gene, clone size, CDR3 DNA, CDR3 protein. A D gene is named only where the DNA matches it firmly. For some rows the clone size is stated as once, few or many, or as a class when expanded; others skip it.

>TRBD2|TRBJ2-7|TRBV6-2/TRBV6-3|few
TGTGCCAGCAGTGAAGCGGGAGTCTTCTACGAGCAGTACTTC
CASSEAGVFYEQYF
>-|TRBJ1-2|TRBV6-6|few
TGTGCCAGCAGTTACGCCCCCTGGCTCAGCTACACCTTC
CASSYAPWLSYTF
>TRBD1|TRBJ2-3|TRBV24-1|-
TGTGCCACCAGTGATTTCACAGGGGGTGGCGGGGATACGCAGTATTTT
CATSDFTGGGGDTQYF
>TRBD1|TRBJ1-6|TRBV5-5|-
TGTGCCAGCAGCTTGGAGGACAGGGCGAATTCACCCCTCCACTTT
CASSLEDRANSPLHF
>TRBD2|TRBJ2-5|TRBV14|-
TGTGCCAGCAGCCCGCCGACTAGCGCGGGCATTGAGACCCAGTACTTC
CASSPPTSAGIETQYF
>TRBD2|TRBJ2-2|TRBV29-1|-
TGCAGCGCCCGCAAGAGGGCTAGCGGGAACATCGGGGAGCTGTTTTTT
CSARKRASGNIGELFF
>TRBD1|TRBJ2-6|TRBV7-9|-
TGTGCCAGCAGCTTGGCAGACCACAGGGGACCCTCTGGGGCCAACGTCCTGACTTTC
CASSLADHRGPSGANVLTF
>-|TRBJ2-2|TRBV28|-
TGTGCCAGCAGTAGGACAGCCGCGAACACCGGGGAGCTGTTTTTT
CASSRTAANTGELFF
>TRBD1|TRBJ2-7|TRBV11-2|-
TGTGCCAGCAGCTCTTTCGACGACAGGGAAATAGGGTACGAGCAGTACTTC
CASSSFDDREIGYEQYF
>TRBD1|TRBJ2-7|TRBV7-2|many
TGTGCCAGCAGCGCCCTGCCCCCCGGACAGGGATACGAGCAGTACTTC
CASSALPPGQGYEQYF
>TRBD1|TRBJ1-2|TRBV10-3|-
TGTGCCATCACCGGGTCGGGACAGGGGTTTGGCTACACCTTC
CAITGSGQGFGYTF
>-|TRBJ1-1|TRBV11-2|few
TGTGCCAGCAGCTCCACCTCGGTGATCACTGAAGCTTTCTTT
CASSSTSVITEAFF
>-|TRBJ2-7|TRBV3-1|-
TGTGCCAGCAGCCAAGCGGGCTGGTCCGACTACGAGCAGTACTTC
CASSQAGWSDYEQYF
>-|TRBJ2-7|TRBV27|-
TGTGCCAGCGTGGCCGCCCGGGACCGCTACGAGCAGTACTTC
CASVAARDRYEQYF
>-|TRBJ2-4|TRBV11-2|-
TGTGCCAGCAGCCCAGCTGGACAGTGGATTCAGTACTTC
CASSPAGQWIQYF
>TRBD1|TRBJ1-2|TRBV27|many
TGTGCCAGCAGTTTGCGCCCCGGGACAGGCAACTATGGCTACACCTTC
CASSLRPGTGNYGYTF
>TRBD1|TRBJ1-1|TRBV6-2/TRBV6-3|many
TGTGCCAGCAGTTACGTGAAGGGGGCAAGAAACACTGAAGCTTTCTTT
CASSYVKGARNTEAFF
>-|TRBJ2-3|TRBV7-8|-
TGTGCCAGCAGCTTAGCTTTGGTGGGAGGAGGAGATACGCAGTATTTT
CASSLALVGGGDTQYF
>-|TRBJ2-3|TRBV29-1|-
TGCAGCGTTGAAAGGGGGAGGACAGATACAGATACGCAGTATTTT
CSVERGRTDTDTQYF
>-|TRBJ1-4|TRBV28|once
TGTGCCAGCAGTTTCCAGGCATCAACTAATGAAAAACTGTTTTTT
CASSFQASTNEKLFF
>-|TRBJ2-1|TRBV14|-
TGTGCCAGCAGTCCAAGGGTGAGGAATGAGCAGTTCTTC
CASSPRVRNEQFF
>TRBD2|TRBJ2-3|TRBV29-1|-
TGCAGCGTCCAGGGGCTAGCGGGAGATACGCAGTATTTT
CSVQGLAGDTQYF
>-|TRBJ2-7|TRBV5-1|-
TGCGCCAGCAGCAGCAGGGGATTGGGCGAGCAGTACTTC
CASSSRGLGEQYF
>TRBD2|TRBJ2-3|TRBV20-1|-
TGCAGTGCTGGCCTAGCGGGAGCTGGTGGAGATACGCAGTATTTT
CSAGLAGAGGDTQYF
>-|TRBJ1-2|TRBV20-1|few
TGCAGTGCTAGAGATTTACAGGGTTATGGCTACACCTTC
CSARDLQGYGYTF
>-|TRBJ2-3|TRBV7-2|-
TGTGCCAGCAGCTTAGAGGACACCGGAGGGACAGATACGCAGTATTTT
CASSLEDTGGTDTQYF
>-|TRBJ1-2|TRBV7-9|-
TGTGCCAGCAGCCTCCCTGGGGGGGGGTCGTATGGCTACACCTTC
CASSLPGGGSYGYTF
>TRBD1|TRBJ2-7|TRBV6-6|-
TGTGCCAGCAGTACGACAGGGCGCTCCTACGAGCAGTACTTC
CASSTTGRSYEQYF
>TRBD2|TRBJ2-7|TRBV7-9|few
TGTGCCAGCACGACTAGCGGGAGGATAACCTACGAGCAGTACTTC
CASTTSGRITYEQYF
>-|TRBJ2-7|TRBV7-2|few
TGTGCCAGCAGCTCCCGCCGAGGCTCCTACGAGCAGTACTTC
CASSSRRGSYEQYF
>TRBD1|TRBJ2-1|TRBV29-1|-
TGCAGCGGTGACAGGGGGAGCTCCTACAATGAGCAGTTCTTC
CSGDRGSSYNEQFF
>-|TRBJ2-7|TRBV12-3/TRBV12-4|-
TGTGCCAGCAGTCCCCACTTTAGCGGTTCCTACGAGCAGTACTTC
CASSPHFSGSYEQYF
>TRBD1|TRBJ1-1|TRBV20-1|-
TGCAGTGCCAATCACCCGACAGGGATTAATGAAGCTTTCTTT
CSANHPTGINEAFF
>-|TRBJ1-2|TRBV6-2/TRBV6-3|-
TGTGCCAGCAGTTACGGACATAACTATGGCTACACCTTC
CASSYGHNYGYTF
>-|TRBJ2-3|TRBV6-4|-
TGTGCCAGCAGTGACTCTGCAGGACCCACAGATACGCAGTATTTT
CASSDSAGPTDTQYF
>-|TRBJ1-6|TRBV2|-
TGTGCCAGCAGTGACACCGGCCGTAATTCACCCCTCCACTTT
CASSDTGRNSPLHF
>TRBD2|TRBJ2-1|TRBV20-1|few
TGCAGTGCGCATACCGGTAGCGGGACGAGCTCCTACAATGAGCAGTTCTTC
CSAHTGSGTSSYNEQFF
>-|TRBJ2-5|TRBV20-1|-
TGCAGTGCTAGAGTCTCCGGGCTAGAGGGGACCCAGTACTTC
CSARVSGLEGTQYF
>-|TRBJ2-7|TRBV5-6|-
TGTGCCAGCAGCACTTCCTGGACAGCCTACGAGCAGTACTTC
CASSTSWTAYEQYF
>-|TRBJ2-7|TRBV7-2|few
TGTGCCAGCAGCAAAGTTGGGGACGGAGCCTACGAGCAGTACTTC
CASSKVGDGAYEQYF
>-|TRBJ1-5|TRBV20-1|-
TGCAGTGCTCAAACCGCAGGGAATAGCAATCAGCCCCAGCATTTT
CSAQTAGNSNQPQHF
>-|TRBJ2-2|TRBV18|-
TGTGCCAGCTCACCACAACAGAACACCGGGGAGCTGTTTTTT
CASSPQQNTGELFF
>-|TRBJ2-1|TRBV12-3/TRBV12-4|-
TGTGCCAGCAGCAATAGCGACCAGTACAATGAGCAGTTCTTC
CASSNSDQYNEQFF
>-|TRBJ1-4|TRBV5-4|few
TGTGCCAGCAGTTCGAAGTCTAATGAAAAACTGTTTTTT
CASSSKSNEKLFF
>-|TRBJ2-3|TRBV7-9|-
TGTGCCAGCAGCTTAATTGAACCGGCCTTGAGCACAGATACGCAGTATTTT
CASSLIEPALSTDTQYF
>TRBD1|TRBJ1-4|TRBV29-1|-
TGCAGCGCCGTCACAGGGGCGTCTAATGAAAAACTGTTTTTT
CSAVTGASNEKLFF
>TRBD1|TRBJ2-5|TRBV7-2|few
TGTGCCAGCAGGCCTACAGGGGCCGAAGAGACCCAGTACTTC
CASRPTGAEETQYF
>TRBD1|TRBJ1-1|TRBV28|-
TGTGCCAGCAACCAGGGGGGGAACACTGAAGCTTTCTTT
CASNQGGNTEAFF
>TRBD1|TRBJ2-7|TRBV27|-
TGTGCCAGCAGTTTAGAGACAGGGTACGAGCAGTACTTC
CASSLETGYEQYF